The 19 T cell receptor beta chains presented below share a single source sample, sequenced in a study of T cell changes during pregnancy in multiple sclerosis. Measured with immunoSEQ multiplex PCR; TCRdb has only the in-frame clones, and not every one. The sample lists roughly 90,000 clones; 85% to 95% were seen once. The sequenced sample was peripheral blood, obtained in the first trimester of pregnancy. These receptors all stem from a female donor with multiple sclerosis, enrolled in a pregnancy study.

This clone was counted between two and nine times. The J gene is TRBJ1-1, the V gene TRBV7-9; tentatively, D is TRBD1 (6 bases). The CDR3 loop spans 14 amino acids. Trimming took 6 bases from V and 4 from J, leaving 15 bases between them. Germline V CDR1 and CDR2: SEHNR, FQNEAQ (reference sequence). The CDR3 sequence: CASSSGGLVTEAFF. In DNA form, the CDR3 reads TGTGCCAGCAGTTCCGGGGGGCTTGTCACTGAAGCTTTCTTT.

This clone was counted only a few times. The CDR3: CASSPSGTGLNQPQHF. CDR3 coding DNA: TGTGCCAGCAGTCCTTCGGGGACAGGCCTCAATCAGCCCCAGCATTTT. The V and J genes are TRBV6-6 and TRBJ1-5; TRBD1 matches at 8 bases. The ends lost 5 bases at V and 3 bases at J; junction bases unmatched: 9. The CDR3 contains 16 residues. Looked up from germline, CDR1 is MNHNY and CDR2 is SVGAGI (reference sequence).

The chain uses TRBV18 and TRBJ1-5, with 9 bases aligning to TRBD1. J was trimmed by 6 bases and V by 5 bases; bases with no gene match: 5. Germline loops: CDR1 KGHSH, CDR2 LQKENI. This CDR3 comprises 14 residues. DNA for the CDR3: TGTGCCAGCTCAGGACAGGGGAATAGTCAGCCCCAGCATTTT. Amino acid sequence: CASSGQGNSQPQHF.

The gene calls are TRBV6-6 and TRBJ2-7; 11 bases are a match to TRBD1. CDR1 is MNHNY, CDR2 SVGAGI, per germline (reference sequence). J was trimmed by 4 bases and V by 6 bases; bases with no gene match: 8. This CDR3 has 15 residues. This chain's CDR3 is CASSPSGTGGYEQYF. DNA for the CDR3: TGTGCCAGCAGCCCCAGCGGGACAGGGGGTTACGAGCAGTACTTC.

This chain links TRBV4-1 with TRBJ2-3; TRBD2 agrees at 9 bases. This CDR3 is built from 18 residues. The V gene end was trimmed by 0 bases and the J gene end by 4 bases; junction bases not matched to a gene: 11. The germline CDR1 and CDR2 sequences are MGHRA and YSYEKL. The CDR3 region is CASSQDPPSGAVADTQYF. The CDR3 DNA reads TGCGCCAGCAGCCAAGACCCCCCTAGCGGGGCCGTGGCAGATACGCAGTATTTT.

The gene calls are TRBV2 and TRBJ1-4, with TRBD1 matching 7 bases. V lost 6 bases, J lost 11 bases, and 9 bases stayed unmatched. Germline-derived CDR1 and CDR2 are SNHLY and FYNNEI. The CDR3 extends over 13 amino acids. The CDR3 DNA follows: TGTGCCAGCAGCGCGCTCTCGACAGGGAAACTGTTTTTT. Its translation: CASSALSTGKLFF.

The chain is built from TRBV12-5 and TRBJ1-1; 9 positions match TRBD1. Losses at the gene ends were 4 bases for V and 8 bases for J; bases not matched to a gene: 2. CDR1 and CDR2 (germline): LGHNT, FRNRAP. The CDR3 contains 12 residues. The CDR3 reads CASGWGTGEAFF. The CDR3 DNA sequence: TGTGCTAGTGGTTGGGGGACAGGGGAAGCTTTCTTT.

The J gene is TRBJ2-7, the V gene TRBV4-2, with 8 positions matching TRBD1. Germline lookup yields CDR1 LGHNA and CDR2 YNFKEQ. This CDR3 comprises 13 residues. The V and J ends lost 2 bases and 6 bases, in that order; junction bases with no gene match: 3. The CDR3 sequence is CASSQPGGAEQYF. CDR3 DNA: TGTGCCAGCAGCCAACCAGGGGGCGCCGAGCAGTACTTC.

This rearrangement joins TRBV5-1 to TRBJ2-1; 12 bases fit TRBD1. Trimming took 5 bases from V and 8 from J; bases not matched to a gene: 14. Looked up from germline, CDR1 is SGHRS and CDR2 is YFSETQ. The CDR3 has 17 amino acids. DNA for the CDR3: TGCGCCAGCAGGACCGGGACAGGGGGCTCAGCGGCGGATGAGCAGTTCTTC. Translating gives CASRTGTGGSAADEQFF.

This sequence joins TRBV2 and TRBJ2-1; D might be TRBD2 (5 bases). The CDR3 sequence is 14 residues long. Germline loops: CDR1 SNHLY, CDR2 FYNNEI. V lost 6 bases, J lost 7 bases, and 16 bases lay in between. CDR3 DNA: TGTGCCAGCAGGGACTCAGAGAGCGCGAATGAGCAGTTCTTC. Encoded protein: CASRDSESANEQFF.

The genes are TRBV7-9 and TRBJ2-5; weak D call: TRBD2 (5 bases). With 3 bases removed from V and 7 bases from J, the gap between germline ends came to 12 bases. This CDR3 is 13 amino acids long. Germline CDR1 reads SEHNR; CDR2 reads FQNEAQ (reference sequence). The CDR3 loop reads CASSFPGIGTQYF. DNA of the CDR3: TGTGCCAGCAGCTTTCCGGGAATCGGGACCCAGTACTTC.

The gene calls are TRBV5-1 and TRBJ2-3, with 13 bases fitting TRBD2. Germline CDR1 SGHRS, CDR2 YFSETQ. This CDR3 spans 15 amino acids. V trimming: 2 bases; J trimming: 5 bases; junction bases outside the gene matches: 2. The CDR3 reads CASSFWTSGGDTQYF. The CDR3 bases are TGCGCCAGCAGCTTCTGGACTAGCGGGGGAGATACGCAGTATTTT.

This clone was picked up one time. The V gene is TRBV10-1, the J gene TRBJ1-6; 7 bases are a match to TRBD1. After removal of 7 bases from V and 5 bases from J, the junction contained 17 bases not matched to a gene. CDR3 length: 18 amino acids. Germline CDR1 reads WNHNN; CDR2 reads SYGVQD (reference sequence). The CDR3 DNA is TGCGCCAGCATATTGGTAGGACAGGAGAAAAAAAATAATTCACCCCTCCACTTT. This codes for CASILVGQEKKNNSPLHF.

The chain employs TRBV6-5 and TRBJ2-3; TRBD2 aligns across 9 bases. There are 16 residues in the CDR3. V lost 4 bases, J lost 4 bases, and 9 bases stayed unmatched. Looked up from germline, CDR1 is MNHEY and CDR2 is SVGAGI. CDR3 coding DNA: TGTGCCAGCAGTTTCCGTGCTAGCGGGGCGGCAGATACGCAGTATTTT. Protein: CASSFRASGAADTQYF.

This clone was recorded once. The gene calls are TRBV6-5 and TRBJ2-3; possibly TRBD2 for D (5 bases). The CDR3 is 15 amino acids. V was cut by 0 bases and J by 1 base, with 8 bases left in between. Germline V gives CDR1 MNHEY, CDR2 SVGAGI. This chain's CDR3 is CASSYSRGGTDTQYF. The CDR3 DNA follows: TGTGCCAGCAGTTACTCTCGGGGTGGCACAGATACGCAGTATTTT.

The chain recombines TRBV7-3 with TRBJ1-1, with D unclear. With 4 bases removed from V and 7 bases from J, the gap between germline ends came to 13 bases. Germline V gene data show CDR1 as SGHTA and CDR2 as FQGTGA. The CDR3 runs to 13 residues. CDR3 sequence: CASSSVVASEAFF. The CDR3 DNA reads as TGTGCCAGCAGCTCCGTCGTGGCTAGTGAAGCTTTCTTT. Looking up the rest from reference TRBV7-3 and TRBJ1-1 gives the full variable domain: GAGVSQTPSNKVTEKGKYVELRCDPISGHTALYWYRQSLGQGPEFLIYFQGTGAADDSGLPNDRFFAVRPEGSVSTLKIQRTERGDSAVYLCASSSVVASEAFFGQGTRLTVV.

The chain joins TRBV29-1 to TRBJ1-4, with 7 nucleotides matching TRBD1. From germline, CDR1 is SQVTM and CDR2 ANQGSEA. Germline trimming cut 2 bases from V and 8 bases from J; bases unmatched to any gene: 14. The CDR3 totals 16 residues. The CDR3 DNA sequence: TGCAGCGTTGAATTCTTAAACAGGGGAGGAAAGGAAAAACTGTTTTTT. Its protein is CSVEFLNRGGKEKLFF.

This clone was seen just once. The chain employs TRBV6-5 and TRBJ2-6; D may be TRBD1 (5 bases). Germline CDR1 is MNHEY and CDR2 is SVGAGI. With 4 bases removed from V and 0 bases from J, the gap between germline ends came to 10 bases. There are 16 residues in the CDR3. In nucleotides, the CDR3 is TGTGCCAGCAGTTCCCAGGGCTTCTCTGGGGCCAACGTCCTGACTTTC. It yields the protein CASSSQGFSGANVLTF.

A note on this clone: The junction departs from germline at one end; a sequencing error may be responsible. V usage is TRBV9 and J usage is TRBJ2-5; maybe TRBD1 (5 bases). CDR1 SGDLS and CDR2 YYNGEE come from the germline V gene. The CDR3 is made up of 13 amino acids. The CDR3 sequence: CASSVGQQGTQYF. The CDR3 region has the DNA TGTGCCAGCAGCGTAGGACAGCAAGGGACCCAGTACTTC.